This entry describes one TCR beta chain. This entry belongs to a study of shared T cell receptors in the human thymus. The junction had 8 bases not matched to a gene; V was cut back by 6 bases and J by 6 bases. The CDR3 length is 14 residues. The V gene's germline CDR1 is MNHNS and CDR2 SASEGT. Data came from immunoSEQ multiplex PCR; TCRdb stores just in-frame clones and leaves some out. The sample has around 730,000 clones, 70% to 90% seen once; the top ten hold 0.0095% to 0.013%. A further study also used this sample, focusing on human thymus T cells. From that second work: Thymic material originated from resections removed in the course of corrective heart surgery.

The receptor's source is a girl under three years old with a congenital heart defect. V gene TRBV6-1 combines with J gene TRBJ2-1, with TRBD2 identical over 7 bases. The sequenced sample was thymocytes. The CDR3 here is CASRGGWGANEQFF. The CDR3 DNA is TGTGCCAGCAGGGGGGGGTGGGGTGCCAATGAGCAGTTCTTC.